This T cell receptor beta chain comes out of a study of T cells in Graves' hyperthyroidism and ophthalmopathy. The overall study: Before any treatment, at initial diagnosis, peripheral blood was collected. General observations from the study: Blood shared most expanded thyroid clonotypes above 0.001.

This clonotype was seen ten or more times. What it binds is not known. This CDR3 is built from 12 residues. V shed 8 bases and J shed 7 bases, with 12 bases lying between them. CDR1 and CDR2 from the germline V gene are SGHNT and YENEEA. The authors deemed Graves' hyperthyroidism stable absent ophthalmopathy progression within 18 months. Researchers amplified the TCR beta CDR3 regions from RNA transcripts. HTBI primers were used for first-round RT-PCR of the TCR CDR3. MiXCR, run by TCRdb on the multiplex PCR reads, gives a single entry per CDR3 protein. Seen here are under 350,000 distinct CDR3 sequences, 15% to 20% observed once, and the top ten hold around 50%.

Material for sequencing was blood. The chain couples TRBV11-3 to TRBJ1-5; no clear D. This TCR came from a woman aged 45-59 years with Graves' hyperthyroidism. CDR3 amino acids: CASYTRRQPQHF. The CDR3 DNA sequence: TGTGCCAGCTACACAAGGAGGCAGCCCCAGCATTTT.